This is a list of T cell receptor beta chains from one sample in a study of blood T cells in healthy people across ages. Via MiXCR, TCRdb re-called the 5' RACE reads, giving one row per CDR3 protein. This table has fewer than 750,000 distinct CDR3 sequences, roughly 43% appearing once. The sequenced sample consisted of blood. The receptors derive from an elderly man in good health. The CDR3 runs from the conserved cysteine through the conserved F or W. The D gene is left open where the match is weak. The listing skips clone size in some rows; elsewhere it reads once, few, many or a size class.

len,j_gene,d_gene,abundance,v_gene,CDR3nt,CDR3aa
16,TRBJ2-3,TRBD2,.,TRBV9,TGTGCCAGCAGCGCCACCGGGACTAGGTCTACAGATACGCAGTATTTT,CASSATGTRSTDTQYF
16,TRBJ2-3,TRBD1,.,TRBV7-3,TGTGCCAGCAGCCCTCGACAGGGGACGGGCACAGATACGCAGTATTTT,CASSPRQGTGTDTQYF
13,TRBJ1-2,TRBD1,.,TRBV20-1,TGCAGTGCTTCCGGGGACAGGGGGTATGGCTACACCTTC,CSASGDRGYGYTF
12,TRBJ2-3,.,few,TRBV20-1,TGCAGTGCTAGAAGCAGCACAGATACGCAGTATTTT,CSARSSTDTQYF
13,TRBJ2-5,TRBD1,.,TRBV7-2,TGTGCCAGCCTCAGAGTCACAGGGGGCCCCCAGTACTTC,CASLRVTGGPQYF
14,TRBJ1-2,.,.,TRBV20-1,TGCAGTGCTAGGGGAGGACAGATAAACTATGGCTACACCTTC,CSARGGQINYGYTF
13,TRBJ1-1,.,.,TRBV7-6,TGTGCCAGCAGCTCAGGGACTTTTACCGAAGCTTTCTTT,CASSSGTFTEAFF
13,TRBJ2-7,.,few,TRBV7-9,TGTGCCAGCAGCGCGGGACTCACCTACGAGCAGTACTTC,CASSAGLTYEQYF
17,TRBJ2-5,TRBD2,.,TRBV4-3,TGCGCCAGCCAAGAGACTAGCAGGAGATCCGGGCAAGAGACCCAGTACTTC,CASQETSRRSGQETQYF
15,TRBJ2-3,TRBD2,many,TRBV9,TGTGCCAGCAGCCCGAGCGGGGGCCTCGGAGATACGCAGTATTTT,CASSPSGGLGDTQYF
14,TRBJ2-7,TRBD2,few,TRBV6-2/TRBV6-3,TGTGCCAGCAGGCGATCTAGCGGGAGGAGCGAGCAGTACTTC,CASRRSSGRSEQYF
13,TRBJ1-5,.,few,TRBV20-1,TGCAGTGCTCCGGACAGAGGCAATCAGCCCCAGCATTTT,CSAPDRGNQPQHF
14,TRBJ2-4,.,.,TRBV20-1,TGCAGTGCCGGAGCCCGGGACCACCAAAACATTCAGTACTTC,CSAGARDHQNIQYF
13,TRBJ1-5,.,.,TRBV6-5,TGTGCCAGCAGTACGCTGAGGGGTGGGCCCCAGCATTTT,CASSTLRGGPQHF
17,TRBJ1-2,TRBD1,.,TRBV6-2/TRBV6-3,TGTGCCAGCAGCAAGAGGGCAGGGGGCCCACCTAACTATGGCTACACCTTC,CASSKRAGGPPNYGYTF
15,TRBJ2-5,.,.,TRBV5-5,TGTGCCAGCAGCCGTCAAGCACATCCAAGGGAGACCCAGTACTTC,CASSRQAHPRETQYF
12,TRBJ2-7,.,few,TRBV2,TGTGCCAGCAGTGAATCTGCTAGGGAGCAGTACTTC,CASSESAREQYF
15,TRBJ2-1,.,.,TRBV7-3,TGTGCCAGCAGCCCACCCGGCGGGGAGCAGAATGAGCAGTTCTTC,CASSPPGGEQNEQFF
17,TRBJ2-4,.,.,TRBV6-2/TRBV6-3,TGTGCCAGCATTTCCGAACCTAGGAGTCTGGCCAAAAACATTCAGTACTTC,CASISEPRSLAKNIQYF
14,TRBJ1-1,.,once,TRBV5-5,TGTGCCAGCAACCTCAGGGACTCGGACACTGAAGCTTTCTTT,CASNLRDSDTEAFF
14,TRBJ2-7,TRBD1,few,TRBV9,TGTGCCAGCAGCCCCCTGGACAGGAAGTACGAGCAGTACTTC,CASSPLDRKYEQYF
13,TRBJ1-5,TRBD1,few,TRBV20-1,TGCAGTGCCACCGGGACAGACAATCAGCCCCAGCATTTT,CSATGTDNQPQHF
14,TRBJ2-5,.,many,TRBV29-1,TGCAGCGTCGACGGGGACCACTTACGCGAGACCCAGTACTTC,CSVDGDHLRETQYF
14,TRBJ1-3,TRBD1,.,TRBV7-9,TGTGCCAGCAGTCCCCGACAGGGACGTGACACCATATATTTT,CASSPRQGRDTIYF
14,TRBJ2-1,.,.,TRBV29-1,TGCAGCGTTTCCCCGGCGGGACCCTACAATGAGCAGTTCTTC,CSVSPAGPYNEQFF
13,TRBJ2-1,TRBD1,few,TRBV20-1,TGCAGTGCTAGACCCCGACAGGGGCGTGAGCAGTTCTTC,CSARPRQGREQFF
16,TRBJ1-5,TRBD1,few,TRBV7-9,TGTGCCAGCAGCTTAGCCGACAGGGGGTCCAATCAGCCCCAGCATTTT,CASSLADRGSNQPQHF
14,TRBJ2-7,TRBD1,few,TRBV9,TGTGCCAGCAGCGTCGGGACAGCCCCCTACGAGCAGTACTTC,CASSVGTAPYEQYF